This TCR beta chain was observed in a study of tumor-infiltrating lymphocytes in oesophageal squamous cell carcinoma. This CDR3 comprises 14 residues. Germline V CDR1 and CDR2: SGHTA, FQGNSA. Trimming took 8 bases from V and 2 from J; bases not matched to a gene: 4. TCRdb used MiXCR to reprocess the PCR reads, holding one entry per CDR3 protein. The repertoire consists of approximately 15,000 distinct CDR3 sequences, with about half occurring once and the leading ten covering around 18%. The chain links TRBV7-2 to TRBJ2-2; TRBD2 agrees at 8 bases. This TCR was sampled from a male donor with esophageal squamous cell carcinoma. The sample comprised esophageal tumor tissue. The chain's CDR3 is CASRRTSNTGELFF. The CDR3 bases are TGTGCCAGCCGCCGGACTAGCAACACCGGGGAGCTGTTTTTT.